This T cell receptor beta chain originates from a study of blood T cell repertoires in COVID-19. Study as a whole: There were acute and convalescent COVID-19 samples, and they came from the United States, Italy and Spain. Sample material is recorded as cDNA or gDNA derived from T cells, B-cell-depleted T cells, or PBMCs.

The germline V gene encodes CDR1 LGHNA and CDR2 YSLEER. The V segment lost 3 bases and the J segment 5 bases; nucleotides outside the gene matches: 7. CDR3 length equals 14 residues. Per the study methods: Reference gene primer amplification in the assay estimated nucleated cell counts. Sequencing used immunoSEQ multiplex PCR; TCRdb keeps in-frame clones, though not all of them. V and J calls and clone size are given by that table; D and trimming were obtained from the DNA. Of around 110,000 clones listed, under 95% are singletons. The rearrangement links TRBV4-3 to TRBJ2-7; 7 nucleotides agree with TRBD2. Input material: peripheral blood. The sequence was collected from a woman between 25 and 40 years old with acute or convalescent COVID-19. The CDR3 reads CASSQGGWTDEQYF. The CDR3 DNA follows: TGCGCCAGCAGCCAGGGGGGGTGGACTGACGAGCAGTACTTC.